Shown below are 28 T cell receptor beta chains from a single sample sequenced in a study of blood T cell repertoires in COVID-19. Here immunoSEQ multiplex PCR was the method, and the copy in TCRdb shows in-frame clones only, minus some. The table lists fewer than 350,000 clones, around 89% of them singletons. Sequenced sample: peripheral blood. The receptor set was obtained from a man between 40 and 49 years old with acute or convalescent COVID-19.

The rearrangement joins TRBV6-5 to TRBJ1-4, with D hard to call. Per the germline V gene, CDR1 is MNHEY and CDR2 is SVGAGI. The CDR3 loop spans 14 amino acids. V lost 2 bases and J 8 bases, leaving 12 bases between the germline ends. As DNA, the CDR3 is TGTGCCAGCAGTTACAGGCAAATCGGGGAAAAACTGTTTTTT. This codes for CASSYRQIGEKLFF.

In regard to this clone: The same CDR3 is also encoded by other DNA sequences in this sample. CDR3 amino acids: CASSYGQGDYGYTF. DNA of the CDR3: TGTGCCAGCAGTTACGGCCAGGGGGACTATGGCTACACCTTC. The rearrangement links TRBV6-5 to TRBJ1-2; 7 bases fit TRBD1. This CDR3 contains 14 residues. With V trimmed by 2 bases and J by 3 bases, 3 bases remained unmatched. The germline CDR1 and CDR2 sequences are MNHEY and SVGAGI.

The rearrangement joins TRBV11-2 to TRBJ1-6; no clear D. V lost 1 base, J lost 10 bases, and 14 bases lay in between. The length of the CDR3 is 15 residues. Germline CDR1 and CDR2: SGHAT and FQNNGV. The CDR3: CASSLALGGSSPLHF. The CDR3 DNA reads TGTGCCAGCAGCTTAGCTTTAGGAGGGTCATCACCCCTCCACTTT.

The genes are TRBV5-4 and TRBJ2-3, with TRBD1 identical over 8 bases. The CDR3 loop spans 13 amino acids. Per germline, CDR1 SGHNT and CDR2 YYREEE (reference sequence). With 10 bases clipped from V and 0 bases from J, the junction kept 4 bases outside the gene matches. The CDR3 bases are TGTGCCTTTCGACAGGGGAGCACAGATACGCAGTATTTT. As protein: CAFRQGSTDTQYF.

V gene TRBV5-1 combines with J gene TRBJ1-3, with D perhaps TRBD1 (5 bases). Trimming cost V 7 bases and J 3 bases, with 14 bases left between them. The CDR3 has 14 amino acids. Germline CDR1 and CDR2: SGHRS and YFSETQ. CDR3 bases: TGCGCCAGCGGCCGGGGGGTCGGTGGAAACACCATATATTTT. Residues: CASGRGVGGNTIYF.

The chain has TRBV25-1 and TRBJ1-1; unclear D gene. The germline gives CDR1 MGHDK, CDR2 SYGVNS. The CDR3 has 16 amino acids. The V end lost 1 base, the J end lost 3 bases, and 15 bases lay between the germline ends. CDR3 loop: CASSEFPRGWDTEAFF. The CDR3, as DNA: TGTGCCAGCAGTGAATTCCCCCGGGGATGGGACACTGAAGCTTTCTTT.

The rearrangement links TRBV5-5 to TRBJ1-5; no clear D gene. Trimming removed 4 bases at V and 0 bases at J, with 8 bases between. This CDR3 region has 14 residues. Germline V CDR1 and CDR2: SGHKS, YYEKEE (reference sequence). The CDR3 is CASSPGYSNQPQHF. CDR3 DNA: TGTGCCAGCAGCCCAGGTTATAGCAATCAGCCCCAGCATTTT.

The rearrangement joins TRBV6-2 or TRBV6-3 to TRBJ2-1; 9 bases fit TRBD2. CDR3 length equals 17 residues. Germline V lookup: CDR1 MNHEY, CDR2 SVGEGT. V dropped 6 bases and J dropped 8; count of bases not matched to a gene: 17. The CDR3: CASSWVATSGASYEQFF. The DNA of the CDR3 is TGTGCCAGCAGCTGGGTTGCGACTAGCGGTGCCAGTTATGAGCAGTTCTTC.

The chain uses TRBV6-4 and TRBJ1-1; D is undetermined. The germline V and J ends were trimmed by 8 bases and 7 bases, with 5 bases remaining between them. The CDR3 contains 9 residues. Germline CDR1 and CDR2: MRHNA and SNTAGT. In DNA form, the CDR3 reads TGTGCCAGCCGAGGTGAAGCTTTCTTT. Its translation is CASRGEAFF.

The chain carries TRBV5-1 and TRBJ2-7; D ambiguous. Trimming took off 2 bases at V and 6 bases at J, with 12 bases between the two ends. The germline V gene encodes CDR1 SGHRS and CDR2 YFSETQ. The CDR3 has 13 residues. CDR3 sequence: CASSLVMESEQYF. CDR3 DNA sequence: TGCGCCAGCAGCTTAGTAATGGAGAGCGAGCAGTACTTC.

V is TRBV19 and J is TRBJ1-5; D uncertain. Per the germline V gene, CDR1 is LNHDA and CDR2 is SQIVND (reference sequence). The CDR3 is made up of 15 amino acids. V lost 5 bases and J lost 0, with 11 bases in between. The CDR3 bases are TGTGCCAGTAGTTCCCAGGATTATAGCAATCAGCCCCAGCATTTT. Protein sequence: CASSSQDYSNQPQHF.

This chain's CDR3 is CASSEYPQTAYYGYTF. The DNA for the CDR3 is TGTGCCAGCAGTGAATACCCTCAGACAGCTTACTATGGCTACACCTTC. The chain carries TRBV6-1 and TRBJ1-2, with D possibly TRBD1 on 5 matching bases. This CDR3 is built from 16 residues. CDR1 and CDR2 from the germline V gene are MNHNS and SASEGT. Trimming removed 2 bases from V and 3 bases from J, with 16 bases in between.

The sample holds one count of this clone. The rearrangement links TRBV3-1 (or the pseudogene TRBV3-2) to TRBJ2-1, with D tentatively TRBD2 (6 bases). This CDR3 contains 13 residues. Germline CDR1 LGHDT, CDR2 YNNKEL (reference sequence). V was clipped by 0 bases and J by 10 bases, with 10 bases between them. The CDR3 DNA follows: TGTGCCAGCAGCCAAGAATGGGCGGGGGAGCAGTTCTTC. This codes for CASSQEWAGEQFF.

This chain links TRBV14 with TRBJ1-1; D remains ambiguous. CDR3 size: 16 residues. Trimming took 0 bases from V and 0 from J, leaving 11 bases between them. CDR1 and CDR2 from the germline V gene are SGHDN and FVKESK. The CDR3 reads CASSQDAGLMNTEAFF. The CDR3 DNA reads as TGTGCCAGCAGCCAAGACGCAGGCCTCATGAACACTGAAGCTTTCTTT.

V usage is TRBV6-2 or TRBV6-3 and J usage is TRBJ1-1, with 10 bases fitting TRBD1. Trimming took 4 bases from V and 6 from J; bases not matched to a gene: 5. This CDR3 spans 14 amino acids. Germline CDR1 and CDR2: MNHEY and SVGEGT. CDR3 sequence reads: CASSLRGTGAEAFF. The CDR3 DNA is TGTGCCAGCAGTTTACGAGGGACAGGGGCTGAAGCTTTCTTT.

The V and J genes are TRBV6-2 or TRBV6-3 and TRBJ2-7, with 9 nucleotides matching TRBD1. Germline loops: CDR1 MNHEY, CDR2 SVGEGT. CDR3 size: 15 residues. The V and J ends lost 1 base and 2 bases, in that order; junction bases with no gene match: 3. The chain's CDR3 is CASSYLGTGPYEQYF. DNA of the CDR3: TGTGCCAGCAGTTACTTGGGGACAGGGCCCTACGAGCAGTACTTC.

This clone was observed a single time. This chain connects TRBV11-2 to TRBJ1-2, with TRBD1 as a possible D gene (6 bases). Germline V lookup: CDR1 SGHAT, CDR2 FQNNGV. The CDR3 consists of 15 residues. Deletions cut 0 bases from V and 6 bases from J, with 14 bases between. The CDR3 loop is CASSLDGGTSNGYTF. The CDR3 bases are TGTGCCAGCAGCTTAGATGGTGGGACATCAAATGGCTACACCTTC.

The chain is built from TRBV5-1 and TRBJ1-5; 8 nucleotides match TRBD1. Germline assignment: CDR1 SGHRS and CDR2 YFSETQ. The CDR3 totals 16 residues. Trimming took 4 bases from V and 7 from J; bases not matched to a gene: 13. This CDR3 reads CASSAGAGGDGQPQHF. The DNA of the CDR3 is TGCGCCAGCAGCGCTGGTGCAGGGGGCGATGGACAGCCCCAGCATTTT.

This chain joins TRBV6-2 or TRBV6-3 and TRBJ1-5; D is uncertain. The V and J ends lost 2 bases and 7 bases respectively, with 6 bases between them. From germline, CDR1 is MNHEY and CDR2 SVGEGT. There are 12 residues in the CDR3. The CDR3 DNA reads TGTGCCAGCAGTTACAGGGAGCAGCCCCAGCATTTT. Its translation is CASSYREQPQHF.

The chain employs TRBV10-2 and TRBJ2-2, with a possible D match to TRBD1 (5 bases). CDR1 and CDR2 (germline): WSHSY, SAAADI. CDR3 length equals 15 residues. Trimming took off 5 bases at V and 1 base at J, with 11 bases between the two ends. The CDR3, as DNA: TGCGCCAGCAGTCAAGACAGCCTGAACACCGGGGAGCTGTTTTTT. Its protein is CASSQDSLNTGELFF.

The J gene is TRBJ1-2, the V gene TRBV28, with D uncertain. The CDR3 is 12 amino acids. Germline CDR1 is MDHEN and CDR2 is SYDVKM. The V and J ends lost 5 bases and 4 bases respectively, with 8 bases between them. This CDR3 is CASSIVSYGYTF. Written as DNA, the CDR3 is TGTGCCAGCAGTATAGTTTCCTATGGCTACACCTTC.

The V gene is TRBV6-6, the J gene TRBJ1-5, with D possibly TRBD1 on 6 matching bases. The CDR3 sequence is 16 residues long. Germline V gene sequence: CDR1 MNHNY, CDR2 SVGAGI (reference sequence). The germline V and J ends were trimmed by 3 bases and 0 bases, with 12 bases remaining between them. CDR3 in amino acids: CASSYGQLYSNQPQHF. Here the CDR3 DNA reads TGTGCCAGCAGTTATGGACAGCTCTATAGCAATCAGCCCCAGCATTTT.

Remarks on this clone: This specimen includes other DNA sequences encoding the same CDR3. The rearrangement joins TRBV9 to TRBJ1-1; no definite D call. This CDR3 has 13 amino acids. Trimming shortened V by 4 bases and J by 1 base, and 8 bases separated the two germline ends. Germline loops: CDR1 SGDLS, CDR2 YYNGEE. As DNA, the CDR3 is TGTGCCAGCAGCCCTCGTTCGAACACTGAAGCTTTCTTT. Translated: CASSPRSNTEAFF.

The chain employs TRBV5-1 and TRBJ2-3; D gene uncertain. The V gene's germline CDR1 is SGHRS and CDR2 YFSETQ. This CDR3 spans 14 amino acids. Trimming cost V 2 bases and J 2 bases, with 9 bases left between them. The CDR3 DNA is TGCGCCAGCAGCTTAGACATTCTCACAGATACGCAGTATTTT. Translation: CASSLDILTDTQYF.

The rearrangement uses TRBV6-1 and TRBJ1-2; a weak D match, TRBD1 (6 bases). V dropped 4 bases and J dropped 4 bases, with 19 bases sitting between them. The CDR3 has 16 residues. Germline CDR1 reads MNHNS; CDR2 reads SASEGT. CDR3: CASSVYSRDMLYGYTF. In DNA form, the CDR3 reads TGTGCCAGCAGTGTTTACTCCCGGGACATGCTCTATGGCTACACCTTC.

The V and J genes are TRBV5-8 and TRBJ1-5; 8 positions match TRBD1. V was pared by 4 bases and J by 5 bases, with 8 bases of the junction left unmatched. CDR3 length: 15 amino acids. Germline CDR1 and CDR2: SGHTS and YDEGEE. The CDR3 loop reads CASSPTGQGYQPQHF. The DNA of the CDR3 is TGTGCCAGCAGCCCGACCGGACAGGGATATCAGCCCCAGCATTTT.

This chain connects TRBV11-2 to TRBJ1-1, with D possibly being TRBD1 (6 bases). The germline V gene encodes CDR1 SGHAT and CDR2 FQNNGV. The CDR3 contains 14 residues. V shed 4 bases and J shed 2 bases, with 11 bases lying between them. The CDR3 bases are TGTGCCAGCAGCTACGGACAGCAAAACACTGAAGCTTTCTTT. Translated, it gives CASSYGQQNTEAFF.

This clone was observed a single time. V is TRBV4-1 and J is TRBJ1-2; D is perhaps TRBD1 (6 bases). Germline CDR1 is MGHRA and CDR2 is YSYEKL. This CDR3 comprises 18 residues. Trimming left V 0 bases short and J 2 bases short, with 19 bases between. The CDR3 nucleotides read TGCGCCAGCAGCCAAGAAGGCGCCAATACAGGGCCCAACTATGGCTACACCTTC. It specifies CASSQEGANTGPNYGYTF.